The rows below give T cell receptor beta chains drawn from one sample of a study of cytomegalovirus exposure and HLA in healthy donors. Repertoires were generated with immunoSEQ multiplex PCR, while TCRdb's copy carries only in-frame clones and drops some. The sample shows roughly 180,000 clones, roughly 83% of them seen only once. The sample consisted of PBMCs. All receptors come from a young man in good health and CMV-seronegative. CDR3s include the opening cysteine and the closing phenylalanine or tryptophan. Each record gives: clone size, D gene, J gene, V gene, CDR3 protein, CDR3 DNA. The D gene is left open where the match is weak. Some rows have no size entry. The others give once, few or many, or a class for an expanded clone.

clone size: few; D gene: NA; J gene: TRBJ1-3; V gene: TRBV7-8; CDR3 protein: CASSLAGLSSGNTIYF; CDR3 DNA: TGTGCCAGCAGCTTAGCGGGCCTCAGCTCTGGAAACACCATATATTTT
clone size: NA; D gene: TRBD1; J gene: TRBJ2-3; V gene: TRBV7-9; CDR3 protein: CASSWRDRDTTDTQYF; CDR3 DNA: TGTGCCAGCAGCTGGAGGGACAGGGATACCACAGATACGCAGTATTTT
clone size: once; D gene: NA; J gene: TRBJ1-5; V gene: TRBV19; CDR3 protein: CASSIGGANNQPQHF; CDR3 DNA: TGTGCCAGTAGTATTGGAGGGGCGAACAATCAGCCCCAGCATTTT
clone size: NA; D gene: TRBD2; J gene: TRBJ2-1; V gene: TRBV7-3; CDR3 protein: CASSPIAGGALGNEQFF; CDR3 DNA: TGTGCCAGCAGCCCGATAGCGGGAGGTGCCTTAGGAAATGAGCAGTTCTTC
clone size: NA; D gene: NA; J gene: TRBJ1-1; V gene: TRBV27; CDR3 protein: CASSYSTGMNTEAFF; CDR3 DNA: TGTGCCAGCAGTTATAGTACAGGGATGAACACTGAAGCTTTCTTT
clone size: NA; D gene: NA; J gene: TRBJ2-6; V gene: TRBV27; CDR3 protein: CASSLFWGLTSGANVLTF; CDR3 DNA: TGTGCCAGCAGTTTATTTTGGGGCCTTACCTCTGGGGCCAACGTCCTGACTTTC
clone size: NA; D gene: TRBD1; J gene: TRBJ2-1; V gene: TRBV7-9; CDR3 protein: CSSSLPGQVRQFF; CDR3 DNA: TGTTCCAGCAGCTTACCAGGACAGGTTCGGCAGTTCTTC
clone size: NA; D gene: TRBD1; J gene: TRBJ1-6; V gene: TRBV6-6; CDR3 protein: CASRLAGGSYNSPLHF; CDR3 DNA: TGTGCCAGCCGTCTGGCAGGGGGCTCCTATAATTCACCCCTCCACTTT
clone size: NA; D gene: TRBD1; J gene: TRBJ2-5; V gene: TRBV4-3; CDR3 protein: CASSLGQGEGETQYF; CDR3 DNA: TGCGCCAGCAGCCTAGGACAGGGGGAAGGTGAGACCCAGTACTTC
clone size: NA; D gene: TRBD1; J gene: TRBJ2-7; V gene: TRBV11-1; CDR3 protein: CASSPTGDHEQYF; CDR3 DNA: TGTGCCAGCAGCCCGACAGGGGACCACGAGCAGTACTTC
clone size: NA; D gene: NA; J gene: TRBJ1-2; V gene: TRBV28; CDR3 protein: CATRGTFTLPNYGYTF; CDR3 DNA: TGTGCCACCCGGGGGACCTTCACGCTACCGAACTATGGCTACACCTTC